This T cell receptor (beta chain) stems from a study of beta chain features in type 1 diabetes. Remarks on this clone: Its specificity is unknown.

J lost 5 bases, V lost 1 base, and 8 bases had no gene match. The CDR3 has 16 amino acids. In germline, CDR1 is SGHTA, CDR2 FQGNSA. Overall study findings and caveats: More deletions and fewer insertions at VDJ junctions were seen in type 1 diabetes patients. Shorter TCRB CDR3s, moderately but significantly so, were found in Type 1 diabetes patients in all four CD4+ subsets.

As every portion of the isolated RNA was reverse transcribed, the sequencing read expressed TCRB transcripts. Naive, central memory and regulatory T cell samples produced a mean of roughly 3.8 million reads. Data came from immunoSEQ multiplex PCR; TCRdb stores just in-frame clones and leaves some out. The sample includes 150,000 to 190,000 clones, about 8.1% of them seen just once. A single heparinised draw of approximately 100 mL on average was taken per donor. Input material: central memory CD4+ T cells from blood. This chain connects TRBV7-2 to TRBJ2-5; 9 positions agree with TRBD2. This clonotype originated in a man between 18 and 35 years old in good health. The CDR3 region is CASSLEGGGAWETQYF. The CDR3 region has the DNA TGTGCCAGCAGCTTAGAAGGCGGGGGGGCCTGGGAGACCCAGTACTTC.